This T cell receptor (beta chain) was profiled in a study of OX40 agonist ivuxolimab in advanced cancers. Notes on the study in general: The study observed clonal expansion of CD4+ and CD8+ blood T cells by week 6 at 0.1 to 3.0 mg/kg. A proportion of nonresponders additionally exhibited low normalized T-cell clonal expansion.

CDR1 and CDR2 from the germline V gene are MNHNS and SASEGT. V gave up 5 bases and J gave up 5 bases, with 18 bases separating them. CDR3 size: 15 residues. Details on this clone: Its antigen is undetermined.

Clones were sequenced by immunoSEQ multiplex PCR, and TCRdb holds only the in-frame ones, with some missing. Among about 79,000 clones listed, more than 85% were seen once. Blood specimens came from baseline, cycle 4 day 1, and cycle 7 day 1. Source: CD4+ or CD8+ T cells sorted from blood, taken in a trial of the OX40 agonist ivuxolimab. V and J are TRBV6-1 and TRBJ2-5; D is unclear. This receptor was identified in an adult with an advanced solid tumor such as melanoma, head and neck, liver or kidney cancer. This CDR3 is CASSPPATSRETQYF. The CDR3 DNA follows: TGTGCCAGCAGTCCCCCGGCTACCTCCAGGGAGACCCAGTACTTC.